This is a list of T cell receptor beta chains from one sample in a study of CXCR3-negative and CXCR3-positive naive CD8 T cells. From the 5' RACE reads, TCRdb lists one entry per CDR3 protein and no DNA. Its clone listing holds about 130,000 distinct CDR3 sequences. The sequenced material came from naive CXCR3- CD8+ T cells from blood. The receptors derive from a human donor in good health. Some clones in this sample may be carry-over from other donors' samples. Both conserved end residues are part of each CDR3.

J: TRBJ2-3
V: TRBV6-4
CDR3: CASSKGADTDTQYF

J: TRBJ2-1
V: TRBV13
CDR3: CASSLPGQYNEQFF

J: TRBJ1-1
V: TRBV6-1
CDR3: CASSEEMGPNTEAFF

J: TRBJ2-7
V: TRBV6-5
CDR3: CASSTWDSSYEQYF

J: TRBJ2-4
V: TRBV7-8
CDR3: CASRLGRWGWSDIQYF

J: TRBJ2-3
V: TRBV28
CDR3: CASSLGATQYF

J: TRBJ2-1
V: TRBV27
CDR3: CASSEGTGASYNEQFF

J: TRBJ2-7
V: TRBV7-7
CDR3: CASSPRNGGVNEQYF

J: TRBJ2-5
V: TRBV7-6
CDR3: CASSSAPGTGGFLETQYF

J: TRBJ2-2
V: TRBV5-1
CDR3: CASSEGANTEELFF

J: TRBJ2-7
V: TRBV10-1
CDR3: CASSDYTGTGGYEQYF

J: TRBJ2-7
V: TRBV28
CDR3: CASSFYSRYEQYF

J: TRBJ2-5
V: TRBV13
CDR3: CASSLQGTLQETQYF

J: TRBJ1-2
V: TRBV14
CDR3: CASSGTGDTYGYTF

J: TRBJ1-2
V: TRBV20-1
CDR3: CSARDLGDGEMYGYTF

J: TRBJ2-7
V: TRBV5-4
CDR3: CASSGLSDEQYF

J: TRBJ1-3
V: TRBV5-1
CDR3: CASSFDGIPQGSGNTIYF

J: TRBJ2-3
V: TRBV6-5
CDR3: CASSLAGVGDTQYF

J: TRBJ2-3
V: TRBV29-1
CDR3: CSVDAGVADTQYF

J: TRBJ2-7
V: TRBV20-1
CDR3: CSAREPYRGYEQYF

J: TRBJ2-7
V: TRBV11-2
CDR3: CASSLDTTSGGALGEQYF

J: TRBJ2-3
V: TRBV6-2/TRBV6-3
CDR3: CASSPRTSYDTQYF

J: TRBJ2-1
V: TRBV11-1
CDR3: CASSFAGQGIDNEQFF

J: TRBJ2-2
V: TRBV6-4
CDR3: CASSDNGNTGELFF

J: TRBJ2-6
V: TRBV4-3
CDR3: CASSQDAQGGANVLTF

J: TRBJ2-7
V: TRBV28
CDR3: CASSFADRAYEQYF

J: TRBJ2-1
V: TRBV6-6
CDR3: CASSQLAGGLYNEQFF

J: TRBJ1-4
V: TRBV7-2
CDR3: CASSLTPFDREGEKLFF

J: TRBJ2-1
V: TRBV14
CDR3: CASSQENRYNEQFF

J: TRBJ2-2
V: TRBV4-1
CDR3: CASSQDNRGLTGELFF

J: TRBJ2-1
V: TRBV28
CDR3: CASWGGSYNEQFF

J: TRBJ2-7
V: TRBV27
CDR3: CASSIDSPRSYEQYF

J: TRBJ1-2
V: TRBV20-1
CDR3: CSARWIPFLGGYTF